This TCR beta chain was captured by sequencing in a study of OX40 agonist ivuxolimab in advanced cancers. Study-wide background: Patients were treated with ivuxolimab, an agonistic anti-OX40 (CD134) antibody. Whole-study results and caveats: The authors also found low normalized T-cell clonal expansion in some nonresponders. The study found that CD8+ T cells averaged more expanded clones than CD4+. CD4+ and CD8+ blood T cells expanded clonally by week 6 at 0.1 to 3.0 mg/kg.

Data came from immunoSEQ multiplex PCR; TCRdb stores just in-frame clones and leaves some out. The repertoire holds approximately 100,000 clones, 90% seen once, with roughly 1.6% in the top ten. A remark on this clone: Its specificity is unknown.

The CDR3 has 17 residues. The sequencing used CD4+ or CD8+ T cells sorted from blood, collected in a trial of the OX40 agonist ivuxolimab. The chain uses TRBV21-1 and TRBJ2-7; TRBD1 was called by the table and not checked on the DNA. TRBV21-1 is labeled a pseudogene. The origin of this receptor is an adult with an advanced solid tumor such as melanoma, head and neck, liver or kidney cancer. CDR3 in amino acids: CASSKGPTDRGQREQYF. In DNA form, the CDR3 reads TGTGCCAGCAGCAAAGGCCCTACGGACAGGGGGCAACGGGAGCAGTACTTC.